Listed below are T cell receptor beta chains from one sample, sequenced in a study of T cells in localized non-small cell lung cancer. Assay used: immunoSEQ multiplex PCR; TCRdb lists only in-frame clones, some missing. The table records about 59,000 clones, about 90% of them present only once. The sample consisted of peripheral blood, taken before any cancer treatment. These receptors all stem from a man aged 35-69 years with stage I squamous cell lung carcinoma. Both conserved end residues are part of each CDR3. Fields, in order: V gene, clone size, J gene, D gene, CDR3 protein, CDR3 DNA. D genes are given only for firm matches. Part of the rows lack a size; the others show once, few, many or a class for expanded clones.

v_gene: TRBV5-4; abundance: NA; j_gene: TRBJ2-7; d_gene: NA; CDR3aa: CASSLTGDSYEQYF; CDR3nt: TGTGCCAGCAGCTTGACAGGAGATAGCTACGAGCAGTACTTC
v_gene: TRBV4-3; abundance: NA; j_gene: TRBJ2-2; d_gene: TRBD1; CDR3aa: CASSPTGRGAGELFF; CDR3nt: TGCGCCAGCAGCCCGACAGGGCGAGGGGCCGGGGAGCTGTTTTTT
v_gene: TRBV19; abundance: NA; j_gene: TRBJ2-3; d_gene: TRBD2; CDR3aa: CGTSSRGASGRLTDTQYF; CDR3nt: TGCGGTACTTCGAGTCGAGGGGCTAGCGGGAGATTGACAGATACGCAGTATTTT
v_gene: TRBV12-5; abundance: NA; j_gene: TRBJ2-7; d_gene: NA; CDR3aa: CASGHIAIGPKPYEQYF; CDR3nt: TGTGCTAGTGGACACATAGCTATCGGGCCAAAACCCTACGAGCAGTACTTC
v_gene: TRBV5-4; abundance: NA; j_gene: TRBJ2-5; d_gene: NA; CDR3aa: CASSHSLRGPETQYF; CDR3nt: TGTGCCAGCAGCCACAGTTTGCGGGGCCCAGAGACCCAGTACTTC
v_gene: TRBV5-8; abundance: once; j_gene: TRBJ1-4; d_gene: NA; CDR3aa: CASSYNEKLFF; CDR3nt: TGTGCCAGCAGCTATAATGAAAAACTGTTTTTT
v_gene: TRBV5-1; abundance: NA; j_gene: TRBJ1-3; d_gene: TRBD1; CDR3aa: CASSVTGDPGNTIYF; CDR3nt: TGCGCCAGCAGCGTAACAGGGGACCCTGGAAACACCATATATTTT
v_gene: TRBV5-3; abundance: NA; j_gene: TRBJ1-5; d_gene: NA; CDR3aa: CAGTIRGQPQHF; CDR3nt: TGTGCCGGTACCATACGGGGTCAGCCCCAGCATTTT
v_gene: TRBV29-1; abundance: few; j_gene: TRBJ2-7; d_gene: TRBD2; CDR3aa: CSVGTSGNYEQYF; CDR3nt: TGCAGCGTTGGGACTAGCGGGAACTACGAGCAGTACTTC
v_gene: TRBV28; abundance: NA; j_gene: TRBJ2-3; d_gene: NA; CDR3aa: CVSAGRTDTQYF; CDR3nt: TGTGTAAGCGCGGGGCGCACAGATACGCAGTATTTT
v_gene: TRBV7-6; abundance: NA; j_gene: TRBJ2-7; d_gene: NA; CDR3aa: CASSSGRNSYEQYF; CDR3nt: TGTGCCAGCAGCTCGGGACGGAACTCCTACGAGCAGTACTTC